The clone carrying this T cell receptor beta chain turned up a few times. Its antigen is undetermined. Time point here: patch test 1, 2 weeks after DPC sensitization. The treatment denotes: therapeutic diphenylcyclopropenone sensitization with weekly scalp DPC. Ahead of applying each patch test, blood was sampled. This sample was included in a study of human T cells and chemical hapten exposure. Study-wide context: Donors were sensitized with 2% DPC on the upper inner arm. Chiefly female patients presented with alopecia areata, totalis or universalis.

Whole-study results and caveats: Expanded TCRs created a significantly greater count of big CDR3 similarity clusters than controls did.

TCRdb independently ran MiXCR on the RACE reads; one entry per CDR3 protein. The table lists 74,000 or so distinct CDR3 sequences, approximately 10% of them singletons, with under 1.5% in the top ten. The CDR3 has 15 residues. V was pared by 0 bases and J by 3 bases, with 14 bases between. CDR1 is DFQATT, CDR2 SNEGSKA, per germline (reference sequence). This specimen consisted of whole blood, obtained in connection with sensitization to the hapten diphenylcyclopropenone (DPC). The chain links TRBV20-1 to TRBJ1-1; D is unresolved. The TCR sequence derives from a woman between 50 and 59 years old with alopecia areata. Some clones in this sample may be carry-over from other donors' samples. CDR3 residues: CSARDLVAPYTEAFF. The CDR3 region has the DNA TGCAGTGCTAGAGACCTCGTGGCCCCGTACACTGAAGCTTTCTTT.